The rows below give T cell receptor beta chains drawn from one sample of a study of T cells after yellow fever vaccination. TCRdb fed the 5' RACE reads into MiXCR, producing one record per CDR3 protein. The repertoire holds hundreds of thousands of distinct CDR3 sequences, with more than 9% as singletons. The sample was PBMCs, taken on the day of the yellow fever booster vaccination. All receptors derive from a young man who received the YFV17D yellow fever vaccine. The CDR3 runs from the conserved cysteine through the conserved F or W.

V,CDR3
TRBV5-4,CASSPHPGLANEQFF
TRBV25-1,CASRGGREAYFKLFF
TRBV10-2,CASLGGQETQYF
TRBV12-3/TRBV12-4,CASSLKTNTGELFF
TRBV5-4,CASSLEGRGGTEAFF
TRBV20-1,CSGRRGNEKLFF
TRBV25-1,CASSEYSDRSQFF
TRBV29-1,CSTTQGYEQYF
TRBV4-1,CASSQDRWVNEQFF
TRBV7-8,CASSLVVWQGGWNEQFF
TRBV29-1,CSVESGDGYEQYF
TRBV20-1,CSALDSFRPYEQYF
TRBV20-1,CTLPDTDTQYF
TRBV9,CASSPYSSLTYEQYF
TRBV18,CATALQGNTEAFF
TRBV10-3,CAISEGEVARFQFF
TRBV7-2,CASSLDGYSGNEQFF
TRBV7-9,CASSLEARGRGYTF
TRBV24-1,CATSDSGQQETQYF
TRBV5-1,CASSDRDRSGDEQYF
TRBV3-1,CASSQDGAGVGDTQYF
TRBV6-2/TRBV6-3,CASSPRTGLNEQFF
TRBV11-3,CASSDTGPGELFF
TRBV12-3/TRBV12-4,CASSSQGLGELFF
TRBV7-2,CASNTGGEQFF
TRBV21-1,CASSKDRGRGNEQYF
TRBV6-2/TRBV6-3,CASSSASTKTKETQYF
TRBV28,CATRQGSTDTQYF
TRBV20-1,CSARTGTVQETQYF
TRBV7-6,CASSLAQGVKTEAFF
TRBV4-3,CASRWGLGGSYEQYF
TRBV20-1,CSATGLGLEQYF
TRBV7-6,CASSSGAIYEQYF
TRBV11-2,CASSLDHYTSYTTGELFF
TRBV6-2/TRBV6-3,CASSRRRGSTDTQYF
TRBV7-2,CASSKSGTSGRAYEQYF
TRBV20-1,CSAEGQVPYEQYF
TRBV7-2,CASSLFPGFYEQYF
TRBV10-2,CASRATSGPYNEQFF
TRBV7-9,CASTLAGAVSNEQFF
TRBV6-6,CASSRTGWETQYF
TRBV6-2/TRBV6-3,CASSHSTSAGELFF
TRBV5-1,CASSSTSGSSKETQYF
TRBV7-8,CASSPNQGTEAFF
TRBV5-4,CASSLYYLGGEQYF
TRBV5-5,CASSPGPFDGEQFF
TRBV7-2,CASSLVGRDLYGVQYF
TRBV30,CAWSRYSSYEQYF
TRBV5-1,CASSLAPSGASTDTQYF
TRBV5-1,CASSTSTSGSFAGELFF
TRBV30,CAWSPLLREQYF
TRBV9,CASSGGGGPYNEQFF
TRBV30,CAWSLARGDTQYF
TRBV20-1,CSASRQGATNEKLFF
TRBV6-2/TRBV6-3,CASRKRQLYQPQHF
TRBV7-6,CASSDWTSGNEGDEQFF
TRBV30,CAWAGGPGYEQYF